This T cell receptor (beta chain) appears in the sequencing data of a study of cytomegalovirus exposure and HLA in healthy donors. Points from the study as a whole: The study recorded around 160 TCR beta chains that were cytomegalovirus-associated. In vitro assays verified that three CMV-associated chains recognized CMV antigens specifically.

Sequenced by immunoSEQ multiplex PCR; TCRdb stores in-frame clones only, minus some. The sample contains 55,000 to 70,000 clones, roughly 94% of which appear only once. For this clone: Its target is unknown.

Trimming at V came to 1 base and at J to 6 bases, leaving 3 bases not matched to a gene. Germline V gene data show CDR1 as SGHRS and CDR2 as YFSETQ. CDR3 length: 15 amino acids. The donors were members of the validation cohort comprising about 130 subjects, separate from the approximately 670-subject first cohort. Material for sequencing was PBMCs. The sequence came from a man between 18 and 35 years old in good health and CMV-seronegative. This chain uses TRBV5-1 with TRBJ1-5; 11 nucleotides align to TRBD1. The DNA of the CDR3 is TGCGCCAGCAGCTTGTTGGGGACAGGGGGTCAGCCCCAGCATTTT. Translating it yields CASSLLGTGGQPQHF.